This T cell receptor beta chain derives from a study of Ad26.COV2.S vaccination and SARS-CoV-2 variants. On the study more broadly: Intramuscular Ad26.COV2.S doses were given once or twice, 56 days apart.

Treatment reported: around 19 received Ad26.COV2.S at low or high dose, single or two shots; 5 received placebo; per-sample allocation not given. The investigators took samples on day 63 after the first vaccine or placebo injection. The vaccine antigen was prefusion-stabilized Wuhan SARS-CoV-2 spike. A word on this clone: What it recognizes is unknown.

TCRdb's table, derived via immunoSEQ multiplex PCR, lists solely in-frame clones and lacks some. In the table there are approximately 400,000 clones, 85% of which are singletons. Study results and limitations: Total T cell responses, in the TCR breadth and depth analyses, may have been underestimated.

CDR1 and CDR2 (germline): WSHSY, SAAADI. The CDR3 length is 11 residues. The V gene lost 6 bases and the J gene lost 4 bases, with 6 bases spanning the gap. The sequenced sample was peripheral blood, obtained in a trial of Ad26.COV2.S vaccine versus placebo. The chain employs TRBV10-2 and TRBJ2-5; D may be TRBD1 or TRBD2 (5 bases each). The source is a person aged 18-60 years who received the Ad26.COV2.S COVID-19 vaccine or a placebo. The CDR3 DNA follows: TGCGCCAGCAGGAGGGGAGAGACCCAGTACTTC. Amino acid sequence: CASRRGETQYF.